Listed below are T cell receptor beta chains from one sample, sequenced in a study of blood T cell repertoires in COVID-19. The method was immunoSEQ multiplex PCR; TCRdb's version includes in-frame clones alone and lacks a portion of them. The profile covers over 45,000 clones, with around 83% appearing a single time and roughly 5.2% taken by the ten largest. Sequenced sample: peripheral blood. The receptors come from a human donor in a cohort sampled during active COVID-19. CDR3s include the opening cysteine and the closing phenylalanine or tryptophan. The order of the fields is V gene, J gene, CDR3 protein.

>TRBV19|TRBJ2-3
CASRKRVTDTQYF
>TRBV7-2|TRBJ2-1
CASSFVGGVNEQFF
>TRBV11-2|TRBJ2-3
CASSLAGPDTQYF
>TRBV7-9|TRBJ2-5
CASSPPGQGPLETQYF
>TRBV4-2|TRBJ2-1
CASSSGTSGGLAYNEQFF
>TRBV7-2|TRBJ2-5
CASSPQVTEETQYF
>TRBV2|TRBJ1-5
CASSTGGIQPQHF
>TRBV30|TRBJ1-3
CAWQQGGSGNTIYF
>TRBV5-4|TRBJ2-2
CASSSRGPNTGELFF
>TRBV18|TRBJ2-3
CASSPLGTLSTDTQYF
>TRBV12-3/TRBV12-4|TRBJ1-3
CASSFSGNTIYF
>TRBV3-1/TRBV3-2|TRBJ2-1
CASSRLALQFF
>TRBV30|TRBJ2-6
CAWTGGGANVLTF
>TRBV30|TRBJ1-6
CAWNKNSPLHF
>TRBV3-1/TRBV3-2|TRBJ2-3
CASSATGLGTDTQYF
>TRBV23-1|TRBJ1-6
CASSQRQGSSPLHF
>TRBV5-4|TRBJ1-1
CASISWESTEAFF
>TRBV5-4|TRBJ1-1
CASSLDRARGTEAFF
>TRBV5-5|TRBJ2-3
CASSLGTVDTQYF
>TRBV9|TRBJ1-3
CASSVAPGTVPSSGNTIYF
>TRBV24-1|TRBJ2-4
CATSDGGAQAKNIQYF
>TRBV6-5|TRBJ2-1
CASLKELAGAQFF
>TRBV6-5|TRBJ1-1
CASRRAGQSTEAFF
>TRBV3-1/TRBV3-2|TRBJ1-5
CASSQGTGYQPQHF